The TCR beta chain under discussion was sequenced for a study of T cells in Graves' hyperthyroidism and ophthalmopathy. The V gene's germline CDR1 is SGHTA and CDR2 FQGTGA. The ends were cut back, 7 bases at V and 0 bases at J, with 14 bases in the middle. The CDR3 has 15 amino acids. Amplified TCR beta CDR3 regions derived from RNA transcripts. In the first-round RT-PCR of the TCR CDR3, the HTBI primer set was used. MiXCR, run by TCRdb on the multiplex PCR reads, gives a single entry per CDR3 protein. The sample gives about 160,000 distinct CDR3 sequences, about 9% of which show up once; approximately 20% is in the top ten. This clonotype was seen only a few times.

The chain has TRBV7-3 and TRBJ2-3; possible D gene TRBD2, 6 bases. The origin of this receptor is a woman aged 18-35 years with Graves' hyperthyroidism that later progressed to Graves' ophthalmopathy. Source material: blood. CDR3 in amino acids: CASNLAGLSTDTQYF. The CDR3 nucleotides read TGTGCCAGCAACTTGGCGGGGCTCAGCACAGATACGCAGTATTTT.